The clone carrying this T cell receptor beta chain occurred many times. Trimming stripped 0 bases from V and 6 bases from J, with 15 bases between. This CDR3 has 15 amino acids. Germline V gene lookup returns CDR1 MNHEY and CDR2 SVGAGI. Constant-region reverse primers amplified full-length variable regions, followed by semi-nested Nested Universal Primer A PCR. TCRdb reprocessed the 5' RACE reads via MiXCR and lists one record per CDR3 protein. The repertoire holds tens of thousands of distinct CDR3 sequences, with less than 25% as singletons. Tregs were sorted as CD4+CD25+CD127-/low cells. V gene TRBV6-5 combines with J gene TRBJ2-7, with D perhaps TRBD1 or TRBD2 (5 bases each). What was sequenced was Tregs sorted from blood. The TCR comes from a female donor with breast cancer. CDR3 sequence reads: CASSYSWGKVSEQYF. CDR3 in DNA: TGTGCCAGCAGTTACTCGTGGGGGAAAGTCAGCGAGCAGTACTTC.